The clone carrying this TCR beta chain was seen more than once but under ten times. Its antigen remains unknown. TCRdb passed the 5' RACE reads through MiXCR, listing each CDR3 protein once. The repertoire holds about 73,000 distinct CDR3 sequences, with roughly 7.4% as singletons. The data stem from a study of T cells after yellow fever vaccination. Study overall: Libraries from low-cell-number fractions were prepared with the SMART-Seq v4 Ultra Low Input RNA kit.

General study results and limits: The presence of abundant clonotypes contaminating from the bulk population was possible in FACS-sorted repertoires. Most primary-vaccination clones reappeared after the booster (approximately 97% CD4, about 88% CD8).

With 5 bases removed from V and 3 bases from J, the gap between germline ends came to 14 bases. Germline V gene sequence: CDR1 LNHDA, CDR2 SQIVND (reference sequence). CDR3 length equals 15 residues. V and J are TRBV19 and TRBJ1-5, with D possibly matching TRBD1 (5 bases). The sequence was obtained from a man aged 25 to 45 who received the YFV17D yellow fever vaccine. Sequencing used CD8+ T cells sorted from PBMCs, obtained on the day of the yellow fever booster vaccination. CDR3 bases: TGTGCCAGTAGTGGCGACGGGGACGACAATCAGCCCCAGCATTTT. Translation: CASSGDGDDNQPQHF.